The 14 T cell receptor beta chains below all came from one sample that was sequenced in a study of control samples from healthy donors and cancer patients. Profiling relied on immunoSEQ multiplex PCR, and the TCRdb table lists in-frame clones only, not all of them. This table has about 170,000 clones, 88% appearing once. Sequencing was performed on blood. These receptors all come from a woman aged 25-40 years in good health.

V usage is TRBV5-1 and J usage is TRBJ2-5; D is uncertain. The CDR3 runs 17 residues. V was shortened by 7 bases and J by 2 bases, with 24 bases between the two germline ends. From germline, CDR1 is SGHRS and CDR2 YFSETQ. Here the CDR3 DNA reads TGCGCCAGCTCCCCATCTAACGGAGAGATTGGGCAAGAGACCCAGTACTTC. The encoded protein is CASSPSNGEIGQETQYF.

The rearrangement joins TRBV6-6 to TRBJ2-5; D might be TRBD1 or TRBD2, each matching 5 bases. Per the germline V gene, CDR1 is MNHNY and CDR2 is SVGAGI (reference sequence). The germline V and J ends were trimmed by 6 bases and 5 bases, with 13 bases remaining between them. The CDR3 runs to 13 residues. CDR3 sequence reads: CASRNRGPETQYF. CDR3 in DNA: TGTGCCAGCAGAAACCGGGGACCGGAGACCCAGTACTTC.

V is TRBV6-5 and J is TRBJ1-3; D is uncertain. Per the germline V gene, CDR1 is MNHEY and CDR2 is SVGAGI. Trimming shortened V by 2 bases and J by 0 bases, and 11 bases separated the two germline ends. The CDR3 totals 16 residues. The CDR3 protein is CASSYTAGSSGNTIYF. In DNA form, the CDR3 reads TGTGCCAGCAGTTACACCGCGGGGAGCTCTGGAAACACCATATATTTT.

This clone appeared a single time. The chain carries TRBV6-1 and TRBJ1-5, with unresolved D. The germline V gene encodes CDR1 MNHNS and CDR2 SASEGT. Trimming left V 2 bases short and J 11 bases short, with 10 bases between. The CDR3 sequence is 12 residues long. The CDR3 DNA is TGTGCCAGCAGTGAAACCGCGTTTTCCCAGCATTTT. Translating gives CASSETAFSQHF.

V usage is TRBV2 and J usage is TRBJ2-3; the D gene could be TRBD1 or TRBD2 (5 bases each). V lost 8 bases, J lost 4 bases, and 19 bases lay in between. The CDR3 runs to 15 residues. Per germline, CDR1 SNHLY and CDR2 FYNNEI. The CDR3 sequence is CASGSGRRVPDTQYF. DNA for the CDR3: TGTGCCAGCGGGTCGGGACGCAGGGTCCCAGATACGCAGTATTTT.

The CDR3 spells CASSTELYSNQPQHF. DNA for the CDR3: TGTGCCAGTAGTACGGAGCTCTATAGCAATCAGCCCCAGCATTTT. J is TRBJ1-5 and V is TRBV19; D uncertain. In germline, CDR1 is LNHDA, CDR2 SQIVND (reference sequence). V was cut by 4 bases and J by 0 bases, with 10 bases left in between. This CDR3 region has 15 residues.

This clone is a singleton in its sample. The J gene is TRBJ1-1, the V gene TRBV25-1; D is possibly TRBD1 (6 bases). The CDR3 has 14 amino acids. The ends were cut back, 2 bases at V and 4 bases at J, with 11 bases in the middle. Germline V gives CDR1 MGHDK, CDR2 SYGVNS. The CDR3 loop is CASSEVGTTTEAFF. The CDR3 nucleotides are TGTGCCAGCAGTGAAGTGGGGACAACCACTGAAGCTTTCTTT.

CDR3 residues: CASSIGPSYEQYV. The CDR3 nucleotides read TGTGCCAGCAGCATTGGGCCCTCTTACGAGCAGTACGTC. The chain couples TRBV5-4 to TRBJ2-7, with no clear D. The CDR3 consists of 13 residues. V lost 4 bases, J lost 4 bases, and 12 bases lay in between. Per germline, CDR1 SGHNT and CDR2 YYREEE (reference sequence).

DNA of the CDR3: TGTGCCAGCAGCCGTCCGACGGGAAACACCGGGGAGCTGTTTTTT. This gives the protein CASSRPTGNTGELFF. The chain recombines TRBV6-6 with TRBJ2-2, with D perhaps matching TRBD2 (5 bases). Trimming removed 6 bases at V and 2 bases at J, with 13 bases between. CDR3 size: 15 residues. Germline CDR1 and CDR2: MNHNY and SVGAGI (reference sequence).

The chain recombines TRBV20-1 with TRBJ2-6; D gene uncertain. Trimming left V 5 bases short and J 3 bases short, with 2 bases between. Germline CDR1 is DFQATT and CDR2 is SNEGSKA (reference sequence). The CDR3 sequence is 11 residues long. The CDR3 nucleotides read TGCAGTGCTCGTGGGGCCAACGTCCTGACTTTC. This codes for CSARGANVLTF.

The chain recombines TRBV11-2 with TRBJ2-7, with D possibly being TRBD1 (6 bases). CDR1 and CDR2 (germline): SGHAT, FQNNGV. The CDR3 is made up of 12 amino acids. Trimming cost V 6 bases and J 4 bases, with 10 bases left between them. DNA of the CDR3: TGTGCCAGCAGTTCGACAGGTTACGAGCAGTACGTC. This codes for CASSSTGYEQYV.

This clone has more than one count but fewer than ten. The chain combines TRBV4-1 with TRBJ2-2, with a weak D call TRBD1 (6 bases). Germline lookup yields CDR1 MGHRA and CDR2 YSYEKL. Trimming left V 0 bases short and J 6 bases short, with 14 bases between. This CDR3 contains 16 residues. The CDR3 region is CASSQDSGAVAGELFF. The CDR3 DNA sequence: TGCGCCAGCAGCCAAGATTCAGGGGCAGTTGCCGGGGAGCTGTTTTTT.

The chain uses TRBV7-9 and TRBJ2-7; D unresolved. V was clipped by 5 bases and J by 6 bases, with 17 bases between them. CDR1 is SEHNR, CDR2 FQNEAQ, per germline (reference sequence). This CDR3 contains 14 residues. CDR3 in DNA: TGTGCCAGCAGCACCACGGGCCTCCCTCGCGAGCAGTACTTC. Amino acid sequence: CASSTTGLPREQYF.

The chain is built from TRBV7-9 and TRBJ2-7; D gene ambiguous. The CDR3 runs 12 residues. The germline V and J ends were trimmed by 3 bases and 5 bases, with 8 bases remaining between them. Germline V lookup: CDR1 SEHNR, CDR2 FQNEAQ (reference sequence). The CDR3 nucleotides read TGTGCCAGCAGCTTTGAAGGAGACGAGCAGTACGTC. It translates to CASSFEGDEQYV.